The T cell receptor (beta chain) under discussion was sequenced for a study of cytomegalovirus exposure and HLA in healthy donors. Points from the study as a whole: The study listed about 150 cytomegalovirus-associated TCR beta chains.

Regarding donors, all were healthy bone marrow donors. Likely unrecorded immune exposures existed in these nominally healthy donors. With 60 Vbeta and 13 Jbeta primers, the PCR was carried out. Profiled with immunoSEQ multiplex PCR; TCRdb holds only in-frame clones, not every one. The table lists 150,000 to 200,000 clones, around 80% of them singletons. The CDR3 runs to 16 residues. V shed 3 bases, J shed 2 bases, and the junction held 3 bases outside the gene matches. The germline V gene has CDR1 LNHDA and CDR2 SQIVND (reference sequence). Comment on this clone: The antigen remains undetermined.

The sequenced sample consisted of PBMCs. The origin of this receptor is a woman in her forties or fifties in good health and CMV-seropositive. The V call is TRBV19, the J call TRBJ2-3, with 12 positions matching TRBD2. In nucleotides, the CDR3 is TGTGCCAGTAGTATTCGGACTAGCGGGGCCACAGATACGCAGTATTTT. Encoded protein: CASSIRTSGATDTQYF.